This T cell receptor (beta chain) was recorded in a study of T cells after yellow fever vaccination. The study's findings and limits: The CD4 and CD8 compartments had a small share of their clonotypes in common.

Worth noting for this clonotype: What it recognizes is unknown.

The CDR3 runs to 18 residues. The germline CDR1 and CDR2 sequences are SGHTA and FQGNSA. The V and J ends lost 4 bases and 0 bases respectively, with 16 bases between them. MiXCR was run by TCRdb on the 5' RACE reads, yielding one entry per CDR3 protein. The data show around 140,000 distinct CDR3 sequences, with less than 9.5% seen just once and 0.73% held by the top ten. This rearrangement joins TRBV7-2 to TRBJ2-6, with D maybe TRBD1 (6 bases). This specimen was CD4+ T cells sorted from PBMCs, taken 5 days after the yellow fever booster vaccination. The TCR sequence derives from a man under 40 who received the YFV17D yellow fever vaccine. CDR3: CASSSRGADGSGANVLTF. Here the CDR3 DNA reads TGTGCCAGCAGCTCCAGGGGCGCGGATGGCTCTGGGGCCAACGTCCTGACTTTC.